This TCR beta chain was documented in a study of blood T cell repertoires in COVID-19. The germline V gene encodes CDR1 SGHNT and CDR2 YENEEA. CDR3 length equals 13 residues. Between the trimmed V and J ends, which lost 2 bases and 8 bases, there was a span of 12 bases. Profiling relied on immunoSEQ multiplex PCR, and the TCRdb table lists in-frame clones only, not all of them. The data show about 150,000 clones, with around 85% seen just once and roughly 0.6% held by the top ten. The receptor was isolated from a man in his 60s with COVID-19, enrolled during active disease. Material for sequencing was peripheral blood. The rearrangement links TRBV11-3 to TRBJ1-2; tentatively, D is TRBD1 (6 bases). The DNA of the CDR3 is TGTGCCAGCAGCTTATTAGGGGGTAACGGCTACACCTTC. It encodes CASSLLGGNGYTF.